This T cell receptor beta chain was sequenced for a study of T cell changes during pregnancy in multiple sclerosis. V dropped 4 bases and J dropped 7 bases, with 11 bases sitting between them. CDR1 and CDR2 (germline): SNHLY, FYNNEI. CDR3 length: 13 residues. Method: immunoSEQ multiplex PCR; TCRdb's copy keeps in-frame clones and lacks some. The table shows 20,000 to 25,000 clones, with around four fifths occurring only once. The receptor comes from a female donor in good health, enrolled as a control in a pregnancy study. The sample was CD8+ T cells from peripheral blood mononuclear cells, taken in the first trimester of pregnancy. V usage is TRBV2 and J usage is TRBJ1-5; no clear D gene. The CDR3: CASSASTGQPQHF. In DNA, the CDR3 is TGTGCCAGCAGTGCGAGTACCGGGCAGCCCCAGCATTTT.